This T cell receptor (beta chain) stems from a study of T cell responses to AZD1222 COVID-19 vaccine. Profiling relied on immunoSEQ multiplex PCR, and the TCRdb table lists in-frame clones only, not all of them. The sample yields 75,000 to 95,000 clones, about 91% seen once. This clone has just one count. Sequenced material: peripheral blood, taken 28 days after the second dose of the MenACWY control vaccine. The sequence came from an adult who received the MenACWY meningococcal vaccine as a control.

The CDR3 spells CASSLESGKNQPQHF. CDR3 nucleotide sequence: TGTGCCAGCAGCTTAGAGTCGGGCAAAAATCAGCCCCAGCATTTT. The chain is built from TRBV7-2 and TRBJ1-5; no clear D gene. Germline CDR1 SGHTA, CDR2 FQGNSA. The length of the CDR3 is 15 residues. V gave up 1 base and J gave up 4 bases, with 11 bases separating them.